This T cell receptor (beta chain) was recovered during a study of blood T cells in healthy people across ages. A second roughly 6 to 12 cycle PCR used barcoded and J-beta primers. TCRdb ran MiXCR on the 5' RACE reads and lists one entry per CDR3 protein. Counted here are some 1,500,000 distinct CDR3 sequences, approximately 43% occurring once; the ten biggest clones make up roughly 3.7%. This TCR was recovered from a woman in her late teens or twenties in good health. Sequencing input: blood.

This CDR3 is CASMSGTSSSTDTQYF. CDR3 in DNA: TGCGCCAGCATGTCCGGGACTAGTTCTAGCACAGATACGCAGTATTTT. V gene TRBV5-1 combines with J gene TRBJ2-3; 8 nucleotides line up with TRBD2. This CDR3 spans 16 amino acids. The germline V gene encodes CDR1 SGHRS and CDR2 YFSETQ. Losses at the gene ends were 6 bases for V and 0 bases for J; bases not matched to a gene: 9.